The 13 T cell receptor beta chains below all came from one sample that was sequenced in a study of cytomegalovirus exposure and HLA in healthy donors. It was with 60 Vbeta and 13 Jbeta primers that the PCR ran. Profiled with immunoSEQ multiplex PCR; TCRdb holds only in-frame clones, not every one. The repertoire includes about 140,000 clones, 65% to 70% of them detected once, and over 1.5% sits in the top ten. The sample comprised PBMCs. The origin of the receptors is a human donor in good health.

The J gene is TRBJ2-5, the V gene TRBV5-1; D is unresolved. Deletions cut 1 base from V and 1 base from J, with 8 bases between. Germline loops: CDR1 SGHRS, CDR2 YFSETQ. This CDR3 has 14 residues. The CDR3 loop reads CASSLNNIQETQYF. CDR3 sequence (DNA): TGCGCCAGCAGCTTGAATAATATCCAAGAGACCCAGTACTTC.

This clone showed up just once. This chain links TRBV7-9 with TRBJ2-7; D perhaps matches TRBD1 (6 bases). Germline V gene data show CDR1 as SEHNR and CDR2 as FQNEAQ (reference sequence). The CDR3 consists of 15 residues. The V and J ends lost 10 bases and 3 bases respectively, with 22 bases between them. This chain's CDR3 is CATRPGTGTRYEQYF. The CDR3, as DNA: TGTGCCACTCGCCCCGGTACAGGGACCCGCTACGAGCAGTACTTC.

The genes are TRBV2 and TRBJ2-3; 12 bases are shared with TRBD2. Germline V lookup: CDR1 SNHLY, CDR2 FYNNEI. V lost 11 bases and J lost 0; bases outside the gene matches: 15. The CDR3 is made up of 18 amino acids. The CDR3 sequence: CAFSDGTSGPPSTDTQYF. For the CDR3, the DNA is TGTGCCTTCTCCGACGGGACTAGCGGGCCCCCTAGCACAGATACGCAGTATTTT.

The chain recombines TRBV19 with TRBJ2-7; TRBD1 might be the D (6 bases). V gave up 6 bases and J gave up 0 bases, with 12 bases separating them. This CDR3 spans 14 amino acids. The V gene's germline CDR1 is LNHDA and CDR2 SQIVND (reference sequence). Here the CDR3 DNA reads TGTGCCAGTAGCCCCGACAGGCGCTCCTACGAGCAGTACTTC. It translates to CASSPDRRSYEQYF.

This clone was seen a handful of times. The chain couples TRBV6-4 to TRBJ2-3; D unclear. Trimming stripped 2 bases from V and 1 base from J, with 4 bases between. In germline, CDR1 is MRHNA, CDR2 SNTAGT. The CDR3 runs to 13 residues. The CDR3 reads CASSDVGTDTQYF. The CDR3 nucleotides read TGTGCCAGCAGTGACGTCGGCACAGATACGCAGTATTTT.

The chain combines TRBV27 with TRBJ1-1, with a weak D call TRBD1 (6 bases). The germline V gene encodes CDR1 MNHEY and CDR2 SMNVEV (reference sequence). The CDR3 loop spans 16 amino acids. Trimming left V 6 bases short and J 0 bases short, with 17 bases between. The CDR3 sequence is CASRGDTDSLNTEAFF. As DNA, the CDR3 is TGTGCCAGCAGGGGGGACACGGACAGCCTGAACACTGAAGCTTTCTTT.

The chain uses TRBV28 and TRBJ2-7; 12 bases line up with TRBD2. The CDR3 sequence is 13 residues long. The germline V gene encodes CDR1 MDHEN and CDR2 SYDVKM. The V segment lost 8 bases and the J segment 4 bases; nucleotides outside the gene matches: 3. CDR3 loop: CASLTSGSYEQYF. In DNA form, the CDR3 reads TGTGCCAGCTTGACTAGCGGGAGTTACGAGCAGTACTTC.

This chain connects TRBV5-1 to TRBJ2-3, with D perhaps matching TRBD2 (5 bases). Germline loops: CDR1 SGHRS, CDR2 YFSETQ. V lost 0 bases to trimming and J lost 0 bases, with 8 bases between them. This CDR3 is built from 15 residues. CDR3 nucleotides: TGCGCCAGCAGCTTGGGAGGGCAGAGCACAGATACGCAGTATTTT. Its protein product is CASSLGGQSTDTQYF. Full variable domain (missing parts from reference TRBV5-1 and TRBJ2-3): KAGVTQTPRYLIKTRGQQVTLSCSPISGHRSVSWYQQTPGQGLQFLFEYFSETQRNKGNFPGRFSGRQFSNSRSEMNVSTLELGDSALYLCASSLGGQSTDTQYFGPGTRLTVL.

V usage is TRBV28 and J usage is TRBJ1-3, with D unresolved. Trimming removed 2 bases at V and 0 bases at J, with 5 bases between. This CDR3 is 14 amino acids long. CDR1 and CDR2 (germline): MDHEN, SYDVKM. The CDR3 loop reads CASSLQVSGNTIYF. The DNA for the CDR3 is TGTGCCAGCAGTTTACAGGTCTCTGGAAACACCATATATTTT.

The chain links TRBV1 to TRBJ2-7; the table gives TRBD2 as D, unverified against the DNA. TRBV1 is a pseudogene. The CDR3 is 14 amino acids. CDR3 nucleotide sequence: TGCACCAGCAGCCACACTAGCGGGTCTGGCGAGCAGTACTTC. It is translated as CTSSHTSGSGEQYF.

As DNA, the CDR3 is TGTGCCAGCAGCCAGGGACTAAGCTCTACAGATACGCAGTATTTT. This codes for CASSQGLSSTDTQYF. The chain employs TRBV5-6 and TRBJ2-3, with 7 bases matching TRBD2. The germline V gene encodes CDR1 SGHDT and CDR2 YYEEEE. Trimming removed 4 bases from V and 3 bases from J; junction bases left unmatched: 8. The CDR3 sequence is 15 residues long.

CDR3 region: CASSLNRGLGEAFF. The CDR3, as DNA: TGTGCCAGCAGTTTAAACAGGGGGCTTGGTGAAGCTTTCTTT. The chain links TRBV28 to TRBJ1-1, with 9 positions matching TRBD1. Germline loops: CDR1 MDHEN, CDR2 SYDVKM. The length of the CDR3 is 14 residues. After removal of 2 bases from V and 7 bases from J, the junction contained 5 bases not matched to a gene.

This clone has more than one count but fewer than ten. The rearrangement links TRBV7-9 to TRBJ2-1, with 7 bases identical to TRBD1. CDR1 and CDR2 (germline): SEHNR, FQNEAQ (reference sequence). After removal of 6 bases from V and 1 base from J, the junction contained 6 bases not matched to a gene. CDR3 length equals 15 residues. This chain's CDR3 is CASSLVRGSYNEQFF. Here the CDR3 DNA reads TGTGCCAGCAGTCTCGTCAGGGGGTCCTACAATGAGCAGTTCTTC.